These T cell receptor beta chains were read from a single sample in a study of lymphopenia after photon versus proton radiotherapy. Sequenced by immunoSEQ multiplex PCR; TCRdb stores in-frame clones only, minus some. Here the sample spans about 33,000 clones, around 90% being singletons. The sample consisted of peripheral blood, taken from a patient treated with photon-based radiotherapy. The receptors come from a woman aged 50 to 65 with pancreatic cancer. Both conserved end residues are part of each CDR3. Fields, in order: V gene, D gene, CDR3 protein. A D gene is named only where the DNA matches it firmly.

TRBV11-2,TRBD1,CASSSRDRALDYEQYF
TRBV6-1,TRBD1,CASSKGKTGASSGNTIYF
TRBV6-1,-,CASTEELLNTEAFF
TRBV7-9,-,CASSWGSQEIYGYTF
TRBV11-2,TRBD1,CASSLFGRTGHEKLFF
TRBV19,-,CASSALPGGHSNQPQHF
TRBV28,TRBD2,CASSLGLAGGSYEQYF
TRBV6-1,-,CASSEGNRQHF
TRBV7-8,-,CASSPPREDTQYF
TRBV19,-,CASSPDRSVAKNIQYF
TRBV6-4,TRBD1,CASSDSTGGYGYTF
TRBV6-5,-,CASSRHADGYEQYF
TRBV5-1,TRBD1,CASSFGDRGHWETQYF
TRBV6-6,TRBD1,CAVTGGVSDTQYF
TRBV6-5,-,CASSYSIAYNEQFF
TRBV11-2,-,CASSLDLGPSYEQYF
TRBV7-7,TRBD1,CASSSDRGELFF
TRBV5-6,-,CASRTEGPNTGELFF
TRBV7-9,-,CASSLQQGPDTQYF
TRBV7-2,-,CASSLVAAGEDSNYGYTF
TRBV11-2,-,CASSSPRSEKLFF
TRBV19,TRBD2,CASSIRGAGETYEQYF
TRBV27,-,CASRGQVNEKLFF
TRBV5-3,TRBD1,CARRSGQPNTGELFF
TRBV6-1,TRBD1,CASFDRVDGYTF
TRBV13,TRBD1,CASSLGLGTGKDEQYF
TRBV5-1,-,CASSLDGRMNTEAFF
TRBV5-1,-,CASRYDADTQYF
TRBV6-1,-,CASSENQPQHF
TRBV27,-,CATARLEGGKATEAFF
TRBV6-6,-,CATEGSGNTIYF
TRBV19,-,CASTLLGAKGANVLTF